The 32 T cell receptor beta chains below were found in one sample sequenced in a study of shared clonotypes between healthy human individuals. Produced via immunoSEQ multiplex PCR; TCRdb's table is partial and in-frame only. The sample records about 2.4 million clones, roughly 93% being singletons. Sequences were obtained from naive CD4+ T cells from PBMCs. Subset meaning: CD45RA+ positively selected. These receptor sequences come from a man between 18 and 29 years old in good health. Some clones in this sample may be carry-over from other donors' samples.

The chain carries TRBV18 and TRBJ1-5; D is perhaps TRBD1 (5 bases). CDR3 length: 16 residues. Germline V lookup: CDR1 KGHSH, CDR2 LQKENI. The V end was cut by 5 bases, the J end by 3 bases, with 17 bases between. In nucleotides, the CDR3 is TGTGCCAGCTCAAACGAAAACCCAGGGCTCAATCAGCCCCAGCATTTT. It encodes CASSNENPGLNQPQHF. Variable domain in full (rest from reference TRBV18 and TRBJ1-5): NAGVMQNPRHLVRRRGQEARLRCSPMKGHSHVYWYRQLPEEGLKFMVYLQKENIIDESGMPKERFSAEFPKEGPSILRIQQVVRGDSAAYFCASSNENPGLNQPQHFGDGTRLSIL.

This clone has just one count. The gene calls are TRBV5-4 and TRBJ1-2; D is ambiguous. CDR1 and CDR2 from the germline V gene are SGHNT and YYREEE (reference sequence). The CDR3 runs 15 residues. V gave up 3 bases and J gave up 0 bases, with 12 bases separating them. The CDR3 spells CASSSTGFPNYGYTF. The CDR3, as DNA: TGTGCCAGCAGCTCTACGGGATTTCCTAACTATGGCTACACCTTC.

The chain is built from TRBV2 and TRBJ2-5; D call uncertain. The J call is uncertain, as TRBJ2-7 better fits the DNA end. The CDR3 length is 11 residues. CDR1 SNHLY and CDR2 FYNNEI come from the germline V gene. The CDR3 DNA reads TGTGCCAGCAGTGAATTCTACGAGCAGTACTTC. Amino acid sequence: CASSEFYEQYF.

The chain combines TRBV28 with TRBJ2-7; D uncertain. V was shortened by 5 bases and J by 0 bases, with 11 bases between the two germline ends. The length of the CDR3 is 14 residues. Germline V gene data show CDR1 as MDHEN and CDR2 as SYDVKM. The CDR3 spells CASSVGGNSYEQYF. DNA for the CDR3: TGTGCCAGCAGTGTGGGCGGTAACTCCTACGAGCAGTACTTC.

This clone was detected only once. This sequence joins TRBV6-5 and TRBJ2-7; 8 nucleotides align to TRBD2. The CDR3 covers 13 residues. After removal of 7 bases from V and 4 bases from J, the junction contained 6 bases not matched to a gene. Germline V lookup: CDR1 MNHEY, CDR2 SVGAGI. This chain's CDR3 is CASIRAGAYEQYF. The DNA for the CDR3 is TGTGCCAGCATTCGAGCGGGAGCGTACGAGCAGTACTTC.

The chain carries TRBV28 and TRBJ2-7; D is possibly TRBD1 (7 bases). The V gene lost 3 bases and the J gene lost 5 bases, with 17 bases spanning the gap. The V gene's germline CDR1 is MDHEN and CDR2 SYDVKM. This CDR3 comprises 15 residues. CDR3 sequence: CASSLPQARGDEQYF. CDR3 bases: TGTGCCAGCAGTTTGCCTCAGGCCAGGGGGGACGAGCAGTACTTC.

A remark on this clone: Other DNA sequences in the same sample also yield this CDR3. The chain uses TRBV19 and TRBJ1-2; D unclear. V was trimmed by 6 bases and J by 2 bases, leaving 10 bases between them. CDR1 and CDR2 from the germline V gene are LNHDA and SQIVND (reference sequence). This CDR3 is built from 13 residues. The CDR3 loop is CASSFTANYGYTF. In DNA, the CDR3 is TGTGCCAGTAGCTTCACAGCGAACTATGGCTACACCTTC.

The rearrangement uses TRBV7-9 and TRBJ2-3; a weak D match, TRBD1 (7 bases). The length of the CDR3 is 17 residues. CDR1 and CDR2 (germline): SEHNR, FQNEAQ (reference sequence). V was pared by 3 bases and J by 1 base, with 17 bases between. The CDR3, as DNA: TGTGCCAGCAGCTTGACTAGGGGGCCTTTCGGCACAGATACGCAGTATTTT. It specifies CASSLTRGPFGTDTQYF.

The chain has TRBV19 and TRBJ1-2; D is unclear. CDR1 and CDR2 (germline): LNHDA, SQIVND (reference sequence). Trimming took 7 bases from V and 0 from J, leaving 15 bases between them. This CDR3 spans 15 amino acids. The CDR3 coding sequence is TGTGCCAGTATCATCGAAGGAGGAGCTAACTATGGCTACACCTTC. Its protein is CASIIEGGANYGYTF.

The J gene is TRBJ1-2, the V gene TRBV6-6, with D tentatively TRBD1 (6 bases). V gave up 5 bases and J gave up 1 base, with 14 bases separating them. CDR1 is MNHNY and CDR2 is SVGAGI in the germline V gene (reference sequence). The CDR3 covers 15 residues. CDR3 in DNA: TGTGCCAGCAGTCCCCGGGGGGGCCTTAACTATGGCTACACCTTC. Translation gives CASSPRGGLNYGYTF.

With respect to this clone: The same CDR3 is also encoded by other DNA sequences in this sample. The gene calls are TRBV18 and TRBJ2-7; D is unclear. Germline-derived CDR1 and CDR2 are KGHSH and LQKENI. Trimming took 3 bases from V and 0 from J, leaving 6 bases between them. The length of the CDR3 is 13 residues. The CDR3 here is CASSPGPSYEQYF. In nucleotides, the CDR3 is TGTGCCAGCTCACCGGGCCCCTCCTACGAGCAGTACTTC.

The V call is TRBV20-1, the J call TRBJ2-1; 7 positions match TRBD2. The CDR3 has 10 residues. From germline, CDR1 is DFQATT and CDR2 SNEGSKA (reference sequence). CDR3 bases: TGCAGCTGGACTAGGAATGAGCAGTTCTTC. Its translation: CSWTRNEQFF.

The V call is TRBV9, the J call TRBJ2-3, with 9 bases fitting TRBD1. The J segment lost 5 bases and the V segment lost 0 bases, leaving 4 bases of the junction unmatched. Germline CDR1 SGDLS, CDR2 YYNGEE. CDR3 size: 15 residues. This CDR3 reads CASSVAPTGGDTQYF. The DNA for the CDR3 is TGTGCCAGCAGCGTAGCCCCGACAGGGGGAGATACGCAGTATTTT.

This clone was counted a single time. The chain is built from TRBV30 and TRBJ1-5, with no clear D. CDR1 and CDR2 (germline): GTSNPN, SVGIG (reference sequence). V lost 2 bases and J lost 5, with 10 bases in between. This CDR3 spans 13 amino acids. The chain's CDR3 is CAWSKYGDQPQHF. The CDR3 DNA reads as TGTGCCTGGAGTAAGTACGGGGATCAGCCCCAGCATTTT.

The chain links TRBV27 to TRBJ2-5; D ambiguous. The CDR3 is 13 amino acids. Trimming took 5 bases from V and 2 from J, leaving 9 bases between them. Germline V CDR1 and CDR2: MNHEY, SMNVEV (reference sequence). The CDR3 coding sequence is TGTGCCAGCAGTCGGCTAGGGCAAGAGACCCAGTACTTC. It yields the protein CASSRLGQETQYF.

The chain has TRBV10-3 and TRBJ2-1; the match to TRBD2 covers 9 bases. This CDR3 is built from 23 residues. Germline V lookup: CDR1 ENHRY, CDR2 SYGVKD. J gave up 5 bases and V 4 bases, and 30 bases lay outside the gene matches. DNA for the CDR3: TGTGCCATCAGTGGACCCCCCCAAAACAGGGGCGTAGCGGGAGTGTTATCGGACAATGAGCAGTTCTTC. Translating gives CAISGPPQNRGVAGVLSDNEQFF.

This clone was counted only a few times. This chain links TRBV10-3 with TRBJ1-2; the match to TRBD1 covers 7 bases. Germline V gene lookup returns CDR1 ENHRY and CDR2 SYGVKD. J lost 3 bases, V lost 3 bases, and 4 bases had no gene match. The CDR3 sequence is 14 residues long. The DNA for the CDR3 is TGTGCCATCAGTGAAAGGCAGGGGGACTATGGCTACACCTTC. Translated, it gives CAISERQGDYGYTF.

This clone was seen just once. The rearrangement joins TRBV5-1 to TRBJ1-4; 7 bases agree with TRBD1. The CDR3 totals 15 residues. Germline-derived CDR1 and CDR2 are SGHRS and YFSETQ. Germline trimming cut 0 bases from V and 7 bases from J; bases unmatched to any gene: 6. Here the CDR3 DNA reads TGCGCCAGCAGCTTGGCAGGGACAGCGAGTGAAAAACTGTTTTTT. Translating it yields CASSLAGTASEKLFF.

The chain uses TRBV6-6 and TRBJ2-5, with unresolved D. Trimming removed 7 bases at V and 4 bases at J, with 16 bases between. The germline CDR1 and CDR2 sequences are MNHNY and SVGAGI (reference sequence). The CDR3 runs 14 residues. The CDR3 sequence is CASIPRGRIETQYF. CDR3 bases: TGTGCCAGCATCCCTCGTGGCAGGATAGAGACCCAGTACTTC.

V is TRBV28 and J is TRBJ1-1, with a weak D call TRBD1 (6 bases). The CDR3 spans 13 residues. V lost 11 bases, J lost 1 base, and 14 bases lay in between. Germline CDR1 MDHEN, CDR2 SYDVKM. CDR3 in amino acids: CAGRGHGNTEAFF. The CDR3 nucleotides read TGTGCCGGGAGGGGACACGGGAACACTGAAGCTTTCTTT.

This clone was seen only a few times. Other DNA sequences within the sample encode an identical CDR3. The CDR3 here is CASSLQGRNYGYTF. DNA for the CDR3: TGTGCCAGCAGTTTACAAGGGAGGAACTATGGCTACACCTTC. The chain couples TRBV28 to TRBJ1-2; D gene unclear. CDR1 is MDHEN, CDR2 SYDVKM, per germline. This CDR3 contains 14 residues. Deletions cut 2 bases from V and 2 bases from J, with 9 bases between.

On this clone itself: This sample also contains other DNA sequences that code for the same CDR3. The V gene is TRBV18, the J gene TRBJ2-7; no definite D call. The CDR3 sequence is 13 residues long. V dropped 2 bases and J dropped 0 bases, with 5 bases sitting between them. Germline lookup yields CDR1 KGHSH and CDR2 LQKENI. The CDR3 DNA is TGTGCCAGCTCACCAGGGGTCTCCTACGAGCAGTACTTC. This sequence encodes CASSPGVSYEQYF.

This chain joins TRBV5-1 and TRBJ2-7, with D hard to call. V lost 4 bases and J 1 base, leaving 9 bases between the germline ends. The germline V gene has CDR1 SGHRS and CDR2 YFSETQ. There are 13 residues in the CDR3. This CDR3 reads CASSPPTSYEQYF. CDR3 sequence (DNA): TGCGCCAGCAGCCCCCCCACTTCCTACGAGCAGTACTTC.

The chain employs TRBV23-1 and TRBJ2-7; 9 bases align to TRBD2. Being an ORF, TRBV23-1 has a function that is uncertain. The CDR3 length is 19 residues. J lost 3 bases, V lost 6 bases, and 21 bases had no gene match. The CDR3 DNA reads as TGCGCCAGCAGACTTCAGGGGGGACTAGCTGCGATAAAATACTACGAGCAGTACTTC. The encoded protein is CASRLQGGLAAIKYYEQYF.

The CDR3 is CASSLGVGTQETQYF. The CDR3 nucleotides are TGTGCCAGCAGCTTAGGAGTCGGGACACAAGAGACCCAGTACTTC. V is TRBV7-2 and J is TRBJ2-5, with D possibly matching TRBD1 (6 bases). In germline, CDR1 is SGHTA, CDR2 FQGNSA. Trimming removed 1 base at V and 2 bases at J, with 11 bases between. The CDR3 length is 15 residues.

The chain recombines TRBV2 with TRBJ1-2; possible D gene TRBD1, 6 bases. Germline CDR1 and CDR2: SNHLY and FYNNEI. The CDR3 runs 16 residues. The germline V and J ends were trimmed by 5 bases and 4 bases, with 20 bases remaining between them. CDR3 sequence reads: CASSQKQGGELYGYTF. In nucleotides, the CDR3 is TGTGCCAGCAGTCAAAAACAGGGAGGTGAGCTCTATGGCTACACCTTC.

The chain employs TRBV5-1 and TRBJ2-2; possibly TRBD1 for D (6 bases). The germline V gene encodes CDR1 SGHRS and CDR2 YFSETQ. The ends were cut back, 2 bases at V and 1 base at J, with 12 bases in the middle. This CDR3 is 16 amino acids long. The CDR3 nucleotides read TGCGCCAGCAGCTTCTTTGGACAGCTGAACACCGGGGAGCTGTTTTTT. Translated, it gives CASSFFGQLNTGELFF.

In its sample, this clone was seen once. The genes are TRBV7-9 and TRBJ2-3; no reliable D call. This CDR3 has 15 amino acids. V lost 2 bases and J lost 2, with 11 bases in between. Germline loops: CDR1 SEHNR, CDR2 FQNEAQ (reference sequence). CDR3 region: CASSLMAASTDTQYF. The CDR3 DNA is TGTGCCAGCAGCTTAATGGCAGCCTCCACAGATACGCAGTATTTT.

In its sample, this clone was seen once. The chain uses TRBV19 and TRBJ2-5, with 8 bases aligning to TRBD2. The junction had 10 bases not matched to a gene; V was cut back by 7 bases and J by 3 bases. The germline gives CDR1 LNHDA, CDR2 SQIVND (reference sequence). The CDR3 has 15 residues. The CDR3 loop reads CASTLGGLGEETQYF. CDR3 nucleotide sequence: TGTGCCAGTACCCTAGGGGGACTAGGGGAAGAGACCCAGTACTTC.

J is TRBJ2-1 and V is TRBV6-6; 11 bases align to TRBD2. Per the germline V gene, CDR1 is MNHNY and CDR2 is SVGAGI (reference sequence). The CDR3 has 14 residues. The trim removed 10 bases at V and 4 bases at J, leaving 6 bases unmatched. The CDR3 DNA reads as TGTGCCATCAGCGGGACTAGCGGTTACAATGAGCAGTTCTTC. Translating it yields CAISGTSGYNEQFF.

The chain employs TRBV27 and TRBJ1-2, with 8 bases aligning to TRBD1. This CDR3 is built from 14 residues. CDR1 is MNHEY and CDR2 is SMNVEV in the germline V gene (reference sequence). Unmatched junction bases numbered 8, after V lost 2 bases and J lost 9 bases. The CDR3, as DNA: TGTGCCAGCAGTTTAGGGCAGGGGGCGTATAGCTACACCTTC. Its translation: CASSLGQGAYSYTF.

The chain couples TRBV28 to TRBJ2-7; D remains unclear. Looked up from germline, CDR1 is MDHEN and CDR2 is SYDVKM. V was pared by 3 bases and J by 2 bases, with 14 bases between. The CDR3 consists of 15 residues. Here the CDR3 reads CASSFWQVGPYEQYF. CDR3 coding DNA: TGTGCCAGCAGTTTTTGGCAGGTAGGACCCTACGAGCAGTACTTC.